The 19 T cell receptor beta chains listed next were all sequenced from one sample in a study of cytomegalovirus exposure and HLA in healthy donors. The PCR was carried out with 60 Vbeta primers and 13 Jbeta primers. The method was immunoSEQ multiplex PCR; TCRdb's version includes in-frame clones alone and lacks a portion of them. The listing contains about 48,000 clones. Sequenced input: PBMCs. The receptor source for this set is a male donor in good health and CMV-seropositive.

The rearrangement joins TRBV25-1 to TRBJ2-5; no clear D. The CDR3 is made up of 10 amino acids. V gave up 8 bases and J gave up 3 bases, with 4 bases separating them. Germline V gene lookup returns CDR1 MGHDK and CDR2 SYGVNS. CDR3 in amino acids: CASQKETQYF. The CDR3 nucleotides are TGTGCCAGCCAGAAAGAGACCCAGTACTTC. Filled out from reference TRBV25-1 and TRBJ2-5, the complete variable domain reads EADIYQTPRYLVIGTGKKITLECSQTMGHDKMYWYQQDPGMELHLIHYSYGVNSTEKGDLSSESTVSRIRTEHFPLTLESARPSHTSQYLCASQKETQYFGPGTRLLVL.

The V and J genes are TRBV6-1 and TRBJ1-5; weak D call: TRBD1 (6 bases). V lost 7 bases to trimming and J lost 3 bases, with 16 bases between them. The CDR3 is 15 residues long. Germline V CDR1 and CDR2: MNHNS, SASEGT. The CDR3 nucleotides read TGTGCCAGCACCCCAATTGGGGGCTACAATCAGCCCCAGCATTTT. Its protein product is CASTPIGGYNQPQHF.

V usage is TRBV6-1 and J usage is TRBJ2-3, with 13 bases lining up with TRBD2. Germline values: CDR1 MNHNS, CDR2 SASEGT. Trimming at V came to 4 bases and at J to 2 bases, leaving 3 bases not matched to a gene. The CDR3 length is 16 residues. CDR3 sequence: CASSAGLAGPTDTQYF. CDR3 in DNA: TGTGCCAGCAGTGCGGGACTAGCGGGGCCCACAGATACGCAGTATTTT.

This rearrangement joins TRBV5-1 to TRBJ1-2; 10 nucleotides match TRBD1. With 4 bases clipped from V and 7 bases from J, the junction kept 4 bases outside the gene matches. Per the germline V gene, CDR1 is SGHRS and CDR2 is YFSETQ. The CDR3 is made up of 13 amino acids. This chain's CDR3 is CASSEGQGSGYTF. DNA for the CDR3: TGCGCCAGCAGCGAGGGACAGGGGAGTGGCTACACCTTC.

The rearrangement links TRBV4-1 to TRBJ2-5, with no clear D. The tail of the sequence fits TRBJ2-7 better, so the J call may be wrong. This CDR3 contains 14 residues. CDR1 and CDR2 (germline): MGHRA, YSYEKL. The CDR3 bases are TGCGCCAGCAGCCAAGCTAAGAGCTCCTACGAGCAGTACTTC. Its protein product is CASSQAKSSYEQYF.

The chain joins TRBV28 to TRBJ1-4, with 7 bases matching TRBD1. The CDR3 has 17 amino acids. Germline V gives CDR1 MDHEN, CDR2 SYDVKM. V dropped 5 bases and J dropped 0; count of bases not matched to a gene: 9. CDR3 residues: CASSPAGGYATNEKLFF. As DNA, the CDR3 is TGTGCCAGCAGTCCTGCAGGGGGGTATGCAACTAATGAAAAACTGTTTTTT.

The chain couples TRBV30 to TRBJ2-1; D not certain. The V gene lost 4 bases and the J gene lost 0 bases, with 13 bases spanning the gap. Germline V gene sequence: CDR1 GTSNPN, CDR2 SVGIG (reference sequence). The length of the CDR3 is 15 residues. The CDR3 nucleotides read TGTGCCTGGATGTCGGGTTGGAGCTCCTACAATGAGCAGTTCTTC. This codes for CAWMSGWSSYNEQFF.

The genes are TRBV28 and TRBJ2-1, with D possibly TRBD2 on 9 matching bases. Trimming stripped 3 bases from V and 2 bases from J, with 23 bases between. The CDR3 has 19 amino acids. Germline CDR1 is MDHEN and CDR2 is SYDVKM. CDR3 bases: TGTGCCAGCAGTTTTCAGGGGGCGTCTAGCGGGGCGACCTACAATGAGCAGTTCTTC. Protein sequence: CASSFQGASSGATYNEQFF.

The J gene is TRBJ2-1, the V gene TRBV10-3; 13 positions agree with TRBD2. This CDR3 comprises 17 residues. Per the germline V gene, CDR1 is ENHRY and CDR2 is SYGVKD. J gave up 5 bases and V 2 bases, and 6 bases lay outside the gene matches. The CDR3 protein is CAISEGTSGEIHNEQFF. DNA for the CDR3: TGTGCCATCAGTGAGGGGACTAGCGGGGAGATTCACAATGAGCAGTTCTTC.

V gene TRBV7-9 combines with J gene TRBJ2-5; 9 nucleotides align to TRBD2. CDR1 and CDR2 (germline): SEHNR, FQNEAQ (reference sequence). Germline trimming cut 1 base from V and 4 bases from J; bases unmatched to any gene: 7. This CDR3 is built from 16 residues. As DNA, the CDR3 is TGTGCCAGCAGCTTAGTACCTAGCGGGGCGGGAGAGACCCAGTACTTC. Translation gives CASSLVPSGAGETQYF.

The chain's CDR3 is CASSLGGGLKEAFF. In nucleotides, the CDR3 is TGTGCCAGCAGCTTAGGAGGGGGCCTGAAGGAAGCTTTCTTT. The rearrangement joins TRBV7-2 to TRBJ1-1, with TRBD1 identical over 7 bases. Trimming removed 1 base from V and 8 bases from J; junction bases left unmatched: 7. The CDR3 covers 14 residues. Germline assignment: CDR1 SGHTA and CDR2 FQGNSA.

This chain links TRBV2 with TRBJ1-5, with TRBD1 identical over 8 bases. The CDR3 length is 13 residues. The V and J ends lost 5 bases and 9 bases, in that order; junction bases with no gene match: 6. The germline V gene has CDR1 SNHLY and CDR2 FYNNEI. DNA for the CDR3: TGTGCCAGCAGTCGACAGGGGCGGTGGCCCCAGCATTTT. It yields the protein CASSRQGRWPQHF.

This chain joins TRBV7-2 and TRBJ2-1; D is uncertain. CDR1 and CDR2 (germline): SGHTA, FQGNSA. The V gene lost 5 bases and the J gene lost 5 bases, with 7 bases spanning the gap. The CDR3 totals 12 residues. DNA for the CDR3: TGTGCCAGCAGCCACTACCACAATGAGCAGTTCTTC. Translated: CASSHYHNEQFF. Full variable domain (rest looked up from reference TRBV7-2 and TRBJ2-1): GAGVSQSPSNKVTEKGKDVELRCDPISGHTALYWYRQSLGQGLEFLIYFQGNSAPDKSGLPSDRFSAERTGGSVSTLTIQRTQQEDSAVYLCASSHYHNEQFFGPGTRLTVL.

The chain joins TRBV6-5 to TRBJ2-7, with a possible D match to TRBD2 (5 bases). V gave up 8 bases and J gave up 4 bases, with 15 bases separating them. Germline V gene sequence: CDR1 MNHEY, CDR2 SVGAGI. This CDR3 is built from 13 residues. The CDR3 nucleotides read TGTGCCAGCGGACTGTACAGCAAATACGAGCAGTACTTC. As protein: CASGLYSKYEQYF.

The chain links TRBV7-2 to TRBJ1-5; the D gene is possibly TRBD1 (6 bases). Germline assignment: CDR1 SGHTA and CDR2 FQGNSA. V was shortened by 6 bases and J by 6 bases, with 15 bases between the two germline ends. CDR3 size: 14 residues. The CDR3 loop is CASSQAGTPQPQHF. CDR3 DNA sequence: TGTGCCAGCAGTCAAGCCGGGACACCTCAGCCCCAGCATTTT. Full variable domain (missing parts from reference TRBV7-2 and TRBJ1-5): GAGVSQSPSNKVTEKGKDVELRCDPISGHTALYWYRQSLGQGLEFLIYFQGNSAPDKSGLPSDRFSAERTGGSVSTLTIQRTQQEDSAVYLCASSQAGTPQPQHFGDGTRLSIL.

The chain has TRBV15 and TRBJ2-7, with TRBD1 matching 8 bases. The CDR3 is 15 residues long. Losses at the gene ends were 1 base for V and 3 bases for J; bases not matched to a gene: 5. CDR1 is LNHNV and CDR2 is YYDKDF in the germline V gene (reference sequence). This CDR3 reads CATSRATGEVYEQYF. CDR3 DNA sequence: TGTGCCACCAGCAGAGCGACAGGGGAGGTCTACGAGCAGTACTTC. The full variable domain, with the rest looked up from reference TRBV15 and TRBJ2-7, is DAMVIQNPRYQVTQFGKPVTLSCSQTLNHNVMYWYQQKSSQAPKLLFHYYDKDFNNEADTPDNFQSRRPNTSFCFLDIRSPGLGDTAMYLCATSRATGEVYEQYFGPGTRLTVT.

This chain connects TRBV27 to TRBJ1-5, with a weak D call TRBD1 (5 bases). The CDR3 extends over 15 amino acids. Germline V gene lookup returns CDR1 MNHEY and CDR2 SMNVEV (reference sequence). Trimming stripped 2 bases from V and 2 bases from J, with 10 bases between. For the CDR3, the DNA is TGTGCCAGCAGTTTAAGCGGGGACGGCAATCAGCCCCAGCATTTT. It yields the protein CASSLSGDGNQPQHF.

This chain uses TRBV7-2 with TRBJ2-1; no clear D. V was shortened by 0 bases and J by 7 bases, with 4 bases between the two germline ends. The CDR3 is made up of 12 amino acids. Germline V gene sequence: CDR1 SGHTA, CDR2 FQGNSA. The CDR3: CASSLAYNEQFF. In DNA form, the CDR3 reads TGTGCCAGCAGCTTAGCATATAATGAGCAGTTCTTC.

The V call is TRBV29-1, the J call TRBJ1-1, with TRBD1 matching 8 bases. After removal of 6 bases from V and 4 bases from J, the junction contained 7 bases not matched to a gene. Germline CDR1 SQVTM, CDR2 ANQGSEA. The CDR3 sequence is 13 residues long. DNA of the CDR3: TGCAGCGTGAACAGGGGGGAGGGCACTGAAGCTTTCTTT. Translation: CSVNRGEGTEAFF.